A single sample is the source of the 19 T cell receptor beta chains below, sequenced in a study of blood T cells in healthy people across ages. A J-beta primer mix and a sample-barcoded 5' primer were used in a second PCR of about 7 to 12 cycles. TCRdb called the 5' RACE reads again in MiXCR, with one record for every CDR3 protein. This table holds around 800,000 distinct CDR3 sequences, roughly 25% found once. The same data also contributed to another study, on T cells of mothers and their children.

The sample consisted of blood. These receptors were collected from a boy aged 5-17 years in good health.

This rearrangement joins TRBV29-1 to TRBJ2-5; D is perhaps TRBD1 (6 bases). V shed 8 bases and J shed 5 bases, with 18 bases lying between them. Germline loops: CDR1 SQVTM, CDR2 ANQGSEA. The CDR3 covers 13 residues. The CDR3 spells CSTKQGAAETQYF. CDR3 bases: TGCAGCACAAAACAGGGAGCCGCCGAGACCCAGTACTTC.

This chain uses TRBV10-3 with TRBJ1-1; 7 positions match TRBD1. The CDR3 has 11 amino acids. Germline V gives CDR1 ENHRY, CDR2 SYGVKD. V dropped 6 bases and J dropped 8; count of bases not matched to a gene: 3. CDR3: CAIRETGEAFF. As DNA, the CDR3 is TGTGCCATCAGGGAGACAGGGGAAGCTTTCTTT.

Only a few counts were recorded for this clonotype. The chain joins TRBV7-9 to TRBJ2-3; 7 bases align to TRBD1. V trimming: 3 bases; J trimming: 2 bases; junction bases outside the gene matches: 8. This CDR3 is built from 16 residues. Per germline, CDR1 SEHNR and CDR2 FQNEAQ (reference sequence). CDR3 DNA: TGTGCCAGCAGCTTCGTGACAGGGATGATCACAGATACGCAGTATTTT. It specifies CASSFVTGMITDTQYF.

This clonotype was detected a few times. This rearrangement joins TRBV7-7 to TRBJ2-5; perhaps TRBD2 as D (6 bases). The germline gives CDR1 SSHAT, CDR2 FNYEAQ (reference sequence). Trimming shortened V by 1 base and J by 2 bases, and 14 bases separated the two germline ends. There are 16 residues in the CDR3. The DNA for the CDR3 is TGTGCCAGCAGCTTAGATTCCCTGCGGGGTCAAGAGACCCAGTACTTC. Its translation is CASSLDSLRGQETQYF.

The sample holds a few counts of this clonotype. The V gene is TRBV6-2 or TRBV6-3, the J gene TRBJ2-5; 11 positions agree with TRBD1. The tail of the sequence fits TRBJ2-7 better, so the J call may be wrong. This CDR3 is 15 amino acids long. Per the germline V gene, CDR1 is MNHEY and CDR2 is SVGEGT. The DNA of the CDR3 is TGTGCCAGCAGTCGTCCCGGGACAGGGGGCTACGAGCAGTACTTC. The encoded protein is CASSRPGTGGYEQYF.

In its sample, this clonotype was seen a few times. The genes are TRBV12-3 or TRBV12-4 and TRBJ1-4; D unclear. V lost 2 bases to trimming and J lost 7 bases, with 11 bases between them. The CDR3 loop spans 14 amino acids. CDR3 sequence reads: CASSLRMMSEKLFF. Here the CDR3 DNA reads TGTGCCAGCAGTTTAAGGATGATGAGTGAAAAACTGTTTTTT.

The chain combines TRBV5-1 with TRBJ2-1; possible D gene TRBD1, 6 bases. The V end lost 3 bases, the J end lost 15 bases, and 16 bases lay between the germline ends. This CDR3 has 12 amino acids. Germline lookup yields CDR1 SGHRS and CDR2 YFSETQ. CDR3 region: CASSSQGPIRFF. CDR3 in DNA: TGCGCCAGCAGCTCACAGGGTCCAATTCGGTTCTTC.

The chain couples TRBV2 to TRBJ2-1; D is unresolved. The V gene's germline CDR1 is SNHLY and CDR2 FYNNEI. CDR3 length: 17 amino acids. V was shortened by 2 bases and J by 0 bases, with 14 bases between the two germline ends. The CDR3 protein is CASSEYKGSLSYNEQFF. DNA for the CDR3: TGTGCCAGCAGTGAATATAAGGGAAGCCTCTCCTACAATGAGCAGTTCTTC.

In this sample, this clonotype turned up a few times. The chain carries TRBV6-6 and TRBJ2-5; perhaps TRBD1 as D (5 bases). The CDR3 covers 16 residues. The ends were cut back, 5 bases at V and 7 bases at J, with 23 bases in the middle. Germline V CDR1 and CDR2: MNHNY, SVGAGI (reference sequence). The chain's CDR3 is CASSRWGLSDVGTQYF. The CDR3 DNA follows: TGTGCCAGCAGTAGGTGGGGCCTGAGCGACGTCGGGACCCAGTACTTC.

This clonotype has more than one count but fewer than ten. The rearrangement uses TRBV21-1 and TRBJ2-5; the tabulated D call, TRBD2, remains unverified against the DNA. The better agreement between TRBJ2-7 and the DNA end casts doubt on the J call. TRBV21-1 is annotated as a pseudogene. This CDR3 contains 13 residues. CDR3 coding DNA: TGTGCCAGCATGGAGGGCAACTCCTACGAGCAGTACTTC. Translation gives CASMEGNSYEQYF.

This sequence joins TRBV11-2 and TRBJ2-1; D is uncertain. Germline V gene sequence: CDR1 SGHAT, CDR2 FQNNGV. The CDR3 has 13 residues. The germline V and J ends were trimmed by 3 bases and 6 bases, with 9 bases remaining between them. CDR3 sequence: CASSFPARNEQFF. CDR3 bases: TGTGCCAGCAGCTTCCCCGCCCGCAATGAGCAGTTCTTC.

This clonotype has a single count. The chain uses TRBV19 and TRBJ1-5, with D perhaps TRBD1 (5 bases). The CDR3 contains 15 residues. Trimming shortened V by 7 bases and J by 3 bases, and 16 bases separated the two germline ends. Germline CDR1 and CDR2: LNHDA and SQIVND (reference sequence). Here the CDR3 reads CASTPGTTFNQPQHF. CDR3 sequence (DNA): TGTGCCAGTACCCCGGGGACCACCTTCAATCAGCCCCAGCATTTT. Drawing the rest from reference TRBV19 and TRBJ1-5, the complete variable domain is DGGITQSPKYLFRKEGQNVTLSCEQNLNHDAMYWYRQDPGQGLRLIYYSQIVNDFQKGDIAEGYSVSREKKESFPLTVTSAQKNPTAFYLCASTPGTTFNQPQHFGDGTRLSIL.

A single count supports this clonotype. The rearrangement links TRBV7-9 to TRBJ2-3, with D hard to call. CDR1 and CDR2 from the germline V gene are SEHNR and FQNEAQ (reference sequence). Trimming took 7 bases from V and 0 from J, leaving 17 bases between them. The CDR3 sequence is 16 residues long. For the CDR3, the DNA is TGTGCCAGCATGAAGGAGAGGTTCCCTAGCACAGATACGCAGTATTTT. Translation gives CASMKERFPSTDTQYF.

With regard to this clonotype: This clone may be a read error of a much larger clone one base away. The rearrangement uses TRBV6-1 and TRBJ2-5, with D perhaps given as TRBD1 or TRBD2 (6 bases each). The germline V gene has CDR1 MNHNS and CDR2 SASEGT. The CDR3 runs to 14 residues. Trimming stripped 1 base from V and 2 bases from J, with 8 bases between. The CDR3 DNA reads TGTGCCAGCAGTGAAGGAGGGGGGCAAGAGACCCAGTACTTC. Amino acid sequence: CASSEGGGQETQYF.

This clonotype has only one observation. The chain has TRBV28 and TRBJ1-1; a weak D match, TRBD1 (5 bases). Trimming removed 11 bases from V and 2 bases from J, with 12 bases in between. Germline loops: CDR1 MDHEN, CDR2 SYDVKM. The CDR3 contains 12 residues. CDR3 DNA sequence: TGTGCCGCGGGCAGGGTTAACACTGAAGCTTTCTTT. Amino acids: CAAGRVNTEAFF. The full variable domain, completed using reference TRBV28 and TRBJ1-1, is DVKVTQSSRYLVKRTGEKVFLECVQDMDHENMFWYRQDPGLGLRLIYFSYDVKMKEKGDIPEGYSVSREKKERFSLILESASTNQTSMYLCAAGRVNTEAFFGQGTRLTVV.

This clonotype came up a few times. J is TRBJ1-2 and V is TRBV15; 7 bases map to TRBD1. The V segment lost 5 bases and the J segment 6 bases; nucleotides outside the gene matches: 6. The CDR3 consists of 13 residues. CDR1 is LNHNV and CDR2 is YYDKDF in the germline V gene (reference sequence). The DNA of the CDR3 is TGTGCCACCAGCCCGCCCAGGGGGGATGGCTACACCTTC. This gives the protein CATSPPRGDGYTF.

The V gene is TRBV3-1, the J gene TRBJ2-1, with 8 bases identical to TRBD2. The junction had 8 bases not matched to a gene; V was cut back by 0 bases and J by 7 bases. The germline V gene encodes CDR1 LGHDT and CDR2 YNNKEL (reference sequence). There are 16 residues in the CDR3. The CDR3 spells CASSQDRGLVQNEQFF. The CDR3 DNA is TGTGCCAGCAGCCAAGATAGGGGACTAGTTCAGAATGAGCAGTTCTTC.

The chain recombines TRBV28 with TRBJ1-2; 10 bases are a match to TRBD1. V gave up 8 bases and J gave up 3 bases; unmatched junction bases: 0. Germline V lookup: CDR1 MDHEN, CDR2 SYDVKM. The CDR3 totals 12 residues. In DNA form, the CDR3 reads TGTGCCAGCGGACAGGGGGACTATGGCTACACCTTC. It translates to CASGQGDYGYTF.

The V and J genes are TRBV14 and TRBJ2-1; D gene uncertain. Judging by the DNA end, TRBJ2-7 fits better; the J call may be wrong. Germline V gives CDR1 SGHDN, CDR2 FVKESK. This CDR3 has 14 amino acids. The CDR3 nucleotides read TGTGCCAGCAGCCAAGCCCCGCGAACCTACGAGCAGTACTTC. Its protein is CASSQAPRTYEQYF.